Listed here are 12 T cell receptor beta chains from one sample, sequenced in a study of cytomegalovirus exposure and HLA in healthy donors. The PCR had 60 Vbeta and 13 Jbeta primers. The data were produced by immunoSEQ multiplex PCR, yet TCRdb's version contains in-frame clones alone and is incomplete. The data hold around 130,000 clones, with more than 80% observed a single time. Source material: PBMCs. Every receptor here comes from a middle-aged man in good health and CMV-seronegative.

Written as DNA, the CDR3 is TGTGCCACCGGGATCGACCCGAGCACTGAAGCTTTCTTT. Protein: CATGIDPSTEAFF. The chain links TRBV6-1 to TRBJ1-1; D gene unclear. Germline loops: CDR1 MNHNS, CDR2 SASEGT. Trimming removed 10 bases from V and 4 bases from J, with 16 bases in between. The CDR3 extends over 13 amino acids.

This chain links TRBV5-6 with TRBJ2-6; a possible D gene is TRBD1 (5 bases). Germline V gene data show CDR1 as SGHDT and CDR2 as YYEEEE. Trimming pared 1 base from V and 0 bases from J, leaving 14 bases between. The CDR3 totals 18 residues. DNA of the CDR3: TGTGCCAGCAGCTTGTTTGGCCCCGGACACTCTGGGGCCAACGTCCTGACTTTC. Protein product: CASSLFGPGHSGANVLTF.

J is TRBJ2-7 and V is TRBV21-1; the D segment call TRBD1 is taken from the table without a DNA check. TRBV21-1 is a recognized pseudogene. CDR3 length: 14 amino acids. The CDR3 DNA reads TGTGCCAGCTTCGTTCGGACAGGAGCCCAAGAGCAGTACTTC. This sequence encodes CASFVRTGAQEQYF.

The genes are TRBV7-2 and TRBJ1-5, with D possibly being TRBD1 (6 bases). The V gene's germline CDR1 is SGHTA and CDR2 FQGNSA. V was pared by 5 bases and J by 2 bases, with 10 bases between. This CDR3 spans 14 amino acids. This chain's CDR3 is CASSQGIRNQPQHF. CDR3 nucleotides: TGTGCCAGCAGCCAGGGGATTCGCAATCAGCCCCAGCATTTT. The whole variable domain, remainder taken from reference TRBV7-2 and TRBJ1-5, is GAGVSQSPSNKVTEKGKDVELRCDPISGHTALYWYRQSLGQGLEFLIYFQGNSAPDKSGLPSDRFSAERTGGSVSTLTIQRTQQEDSAVYLCASSQGIRNQPQHFGDGTRLSIL.

This chain connects TRBV5-1 to TRBJ1-5; 10 bases line up with TRBD1. Germline assignment: CDR1 SGHRS and CDR2 YFSETQ. V gave up 0 bases and J gave up 2 bases; unmatched junction bases: 2. The CDR3 has 16 residues. For the CDR3, the DNA is TGCGCCAGCAGCTTGGATGGACAGGGGGGCAATCAGCCCCAGCATTTT. This translates into CASSLDGQGGNQPQHF. The variable domain in full, with the rest retrieved from reference TRBV5-1 and TRBJ1-5, is KAGVTQTPRYLIKTRGQQVTLSCSPISGHRSVSWYQQTPGQGLQFLFEYFSETQRNKGNFPGRFSGRQFSNSRSEMNVSTLELGDSALYLCASSLDGQGGNQPQHFGDGTRLSIL.

The gene calls are TRBV5-4 and TRBJ2-7; 8 bases align to TRBD1. The CDR3 contains 17 residues. Trimming cost V 4 bases and J 4 bases; bases outside gene matches: 16. Germline CDR1 is SGHNT and CDR2 is YYREEE (reference sequence). Written as DNA, the CDR3 is TGTGCCAGCAGCCCCCGGCCCGCGACAGGGGTCGGGTACGAGCAGTACTTC. As protein: CASSPRPATGVGYEQYF.

On this clone itself: The same CDR3 is also encoded by other DNA sequences in this sample. The chain joins TRBV5-1 to TRBJ1-2; the D gene is possibly TRBD1 (5 bases). The CDR3 covers 13 residues. The germline gives CDR1 SGHRS, CDR2 YFSETQ. V was trimmed by 0 bases and J by 2 bases, leaving 5 bases between them. Here the CDR3 DNA reads TGCGCCAGCAGCTTGGACAGGAACTATGGCTACACCTTC. Encoded protein: CASSLDRNYGYTF.

The chain recombines TRBV27 with TRBJ2-1, with D maybe TRBD2 (6 bases). With 5 bases removed from V and 2 bases from J, the gap between germline ends came to 16 bases. Germline assignment: CDR1 MNHEY and CDR2 SMNVEV (reference sequence). The CDR3 totals 16 residues. CDR3 residues: CASSLDFGTPYNEQFF. The DNA for the CDR3 is TGTGCCAGCAGTCTAGACTTCGGGACTCCCTACAATGAGCAGTTCTTC.

This rearrangement joins TRBV27 to TRBJ2-1, with 11 bases matching TRBD2. The length of the CDR3 is 16 residues. Trimming took 3 bases from V and 6 from J; bases not matched to a gene: 7. Germline CDR1 is MNHEY and CDR2 is SMNVEV (reference sequence). In nucleotides, the CDR3 is TGTGCCAGCAGTTTTTTTGGGACTAGCGGTTCCAATGAGCAGTTCTTC. This sequence encodes CASSFFGTSGSNEQFF.

The V gene is TRBV10-2, the J gene TRBJ2-3; 11 bases align to TRBD1. Looked up from germline, CDR1 is WSHSY and CDR2 is SAAADI. The CDR3 covers 15 residues. The ends lost 8 bases at V and 6 bases at J; junction bases unmatched: 10. CDR3: CASLNRDRGFDTQYF. The CDR3, as DNA: TGCGCCAGCCTAAACCGGGACAGGGGGTTTGATACGCAGTATTTT.

The CDR3 here is CASSLPWPSGDSEQYF. The CDR3 coding sequence is TGTGCCAGCAGTTTACCGTGGCCTAGCGGGGATTCCGAGCAGTACTTC. This sequence joins TRBV28 and TRBJ2-7, with 9 bases fitting TRBD2. Germline assignment: CDR1 MDHEN and CDR2 SYDVKM. This CDR3 has 16 amino acids. Trimming removed 2 bases from V and 6 bases from J; junction bases left unmatched: 11.

The chain recombines TRBV19 with TRBJ2-6; TRBD1 aligns across 7 bases. V was clipped by 4 bases and J by 2 bases; unmatched bases: 2. CDR1 is LNHDA, CDR2 SQIVND, per germline (reference sequence). The CDR3 is 15 amino acids. The CDR3 DNA follows: TGTGCCAGTAGTACTCAGGGGGCTGGGGCCAACGTCCTGACTTTC. It specifies CASSTQGAGANVLTF.